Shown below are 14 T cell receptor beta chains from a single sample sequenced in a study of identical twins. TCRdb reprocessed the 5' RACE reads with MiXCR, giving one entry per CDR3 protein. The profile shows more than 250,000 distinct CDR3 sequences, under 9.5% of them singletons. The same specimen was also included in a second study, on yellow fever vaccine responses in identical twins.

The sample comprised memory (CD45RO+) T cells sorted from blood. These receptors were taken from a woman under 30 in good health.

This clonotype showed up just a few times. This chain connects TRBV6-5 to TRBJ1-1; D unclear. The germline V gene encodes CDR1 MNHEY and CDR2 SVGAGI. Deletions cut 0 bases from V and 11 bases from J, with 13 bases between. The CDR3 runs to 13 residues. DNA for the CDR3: TGTGCCAGCAGTTACTCCACACCGGGATGGGCTTTCTTT. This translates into CASSYSTPGWAFF.

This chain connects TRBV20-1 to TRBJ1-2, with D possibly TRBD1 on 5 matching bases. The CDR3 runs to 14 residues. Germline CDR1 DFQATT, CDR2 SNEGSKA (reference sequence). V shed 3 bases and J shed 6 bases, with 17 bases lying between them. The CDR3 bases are TGCAGTGCTAGTAGTGATAGACAGCCGGATGGCTACACCTTC. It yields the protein CSASSDRQPDGYTF.

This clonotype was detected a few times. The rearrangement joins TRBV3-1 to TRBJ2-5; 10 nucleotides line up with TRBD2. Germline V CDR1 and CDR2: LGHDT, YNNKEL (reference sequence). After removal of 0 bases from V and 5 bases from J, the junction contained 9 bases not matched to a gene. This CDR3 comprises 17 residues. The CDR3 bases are TGTGCCAGCAGCCAAGATCAGGATAGCGGGGGGCCTGAGACCCAGTACTTC. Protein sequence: CASSQDQDSGGPETQYF.

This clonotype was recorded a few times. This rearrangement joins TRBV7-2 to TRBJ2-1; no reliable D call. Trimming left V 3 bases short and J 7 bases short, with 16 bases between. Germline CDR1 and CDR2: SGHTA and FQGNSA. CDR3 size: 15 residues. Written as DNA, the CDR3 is TGTGCCAGCAGCTTCCAGTTGTCTGCTGGAAATGAGCAGTTCTTC. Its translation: CASSFQLSAGNEQFF.

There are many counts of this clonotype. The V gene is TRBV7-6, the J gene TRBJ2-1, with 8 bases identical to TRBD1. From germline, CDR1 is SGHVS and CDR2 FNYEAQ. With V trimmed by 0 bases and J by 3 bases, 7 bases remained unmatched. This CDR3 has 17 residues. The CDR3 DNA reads TGTGCCAGCAGCTTAGCAGCTGGACAGGGCCGCTACAATGAGCAGTTCTTC. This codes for CASSLAAGQGRYNEQFF.

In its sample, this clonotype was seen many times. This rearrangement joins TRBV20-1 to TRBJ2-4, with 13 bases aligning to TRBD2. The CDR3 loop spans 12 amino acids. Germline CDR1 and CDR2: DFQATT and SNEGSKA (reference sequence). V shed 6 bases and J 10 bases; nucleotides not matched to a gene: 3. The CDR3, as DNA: TGCAGTGCAAGGACTAGCGGGGGTATTCAGTACTTC. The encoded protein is CSARTSGGIQYF.

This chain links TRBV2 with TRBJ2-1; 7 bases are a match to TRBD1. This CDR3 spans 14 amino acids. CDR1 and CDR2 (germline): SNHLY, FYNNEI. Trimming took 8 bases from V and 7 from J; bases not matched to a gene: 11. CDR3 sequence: CASGDRDVFNEQFF. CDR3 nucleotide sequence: TGTGCCAGCGGCGACAGGGACGTTTTTAATGAGCAGTTCTTC.

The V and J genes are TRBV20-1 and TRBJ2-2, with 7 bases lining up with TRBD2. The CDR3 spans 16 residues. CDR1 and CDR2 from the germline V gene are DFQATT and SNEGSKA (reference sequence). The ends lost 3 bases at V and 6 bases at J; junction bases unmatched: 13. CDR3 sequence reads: CSASSGRAGSAGELFF. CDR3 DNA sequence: TGCAGTGCTAGTAGTGGGAGGGCCGGGAGCGCCGGGGAGCTGTTTTTT.

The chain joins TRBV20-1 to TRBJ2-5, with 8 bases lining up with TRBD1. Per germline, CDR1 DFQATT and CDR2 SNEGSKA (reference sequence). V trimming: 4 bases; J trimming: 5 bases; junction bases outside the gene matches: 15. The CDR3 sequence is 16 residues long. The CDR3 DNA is TGCAGTGCTACCCCGCCGAGGACAGGGATGGTGGAGACCCAGTACTTC. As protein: CSATPPRTGMVETQYF.

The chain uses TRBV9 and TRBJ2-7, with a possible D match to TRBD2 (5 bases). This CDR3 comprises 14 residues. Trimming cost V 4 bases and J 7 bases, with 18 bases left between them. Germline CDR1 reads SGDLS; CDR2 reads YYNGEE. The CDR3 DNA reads TGTGCCAGCAGCCCCCGTGGCGGGTCCCTAGAGCAGTACTTC. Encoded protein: CASSPRGGSLEQYF.

The CDR3 DNA reads TGTGCCAGCAGCCCTCTGCAGGGTAACTATGGCTACACCTTC. This codes for CASSPLQGNYGYTF. The V and J genes are TRBV27 and TRBJ1-2; possibly TRBD1 for D (5 bases). CDR3 size: 14 residues. In germline, CDR1 is MNHEY, CDR2 SMNVEV (reference sequence). V lost 6 bases and J 1 base, leaving 12 bases between the germline ends.

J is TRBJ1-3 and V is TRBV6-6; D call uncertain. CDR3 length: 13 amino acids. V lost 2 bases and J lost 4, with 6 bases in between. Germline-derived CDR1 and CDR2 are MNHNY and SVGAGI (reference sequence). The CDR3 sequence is CASSYHGGNTIYF. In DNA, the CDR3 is TGTGCCAGCAGTTACCACGGAGGAAACACCATATATTTT.

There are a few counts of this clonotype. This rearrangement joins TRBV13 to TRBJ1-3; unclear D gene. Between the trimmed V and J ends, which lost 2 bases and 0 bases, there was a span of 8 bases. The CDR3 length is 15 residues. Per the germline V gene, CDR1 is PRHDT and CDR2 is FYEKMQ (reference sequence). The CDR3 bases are TGTGCCAGCAGCTTATTGAGTGGCTCTGGAAACACCATATATTTT. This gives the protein CASSLLSGSGNTIYF.

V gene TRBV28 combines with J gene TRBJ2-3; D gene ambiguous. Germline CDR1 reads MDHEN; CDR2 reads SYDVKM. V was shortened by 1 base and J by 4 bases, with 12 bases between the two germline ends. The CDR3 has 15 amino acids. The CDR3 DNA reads TGTGCCAGCAGTTTATACAAGGGAATCTCAGATACGCAGTATTTT. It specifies CASSLYKGISDTQYF.